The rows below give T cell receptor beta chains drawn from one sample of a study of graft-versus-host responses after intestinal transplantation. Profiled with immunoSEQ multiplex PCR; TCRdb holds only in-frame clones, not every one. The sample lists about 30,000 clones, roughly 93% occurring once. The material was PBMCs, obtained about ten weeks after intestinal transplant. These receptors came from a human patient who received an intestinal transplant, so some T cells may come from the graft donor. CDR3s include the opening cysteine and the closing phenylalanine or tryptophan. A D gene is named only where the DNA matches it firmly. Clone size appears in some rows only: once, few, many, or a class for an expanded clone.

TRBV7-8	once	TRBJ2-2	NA	TGTGCCAGCAGCATCCACCTTGGGGGGCAAACCGGGGAGCTGTTTTTT	CASSIHLGGQTGELFF
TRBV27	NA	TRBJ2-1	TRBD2	TGTGCCAGCGGAACTAGCGGCTACAATGAGCAGTTCTTC	CASGTSGYNEQFF
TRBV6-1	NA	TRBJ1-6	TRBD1	TGTGCCAGCAGACGTCCGGGACAGCCAAATTCACCCCTCCACTTT	CASRRPGQPNSPLHF
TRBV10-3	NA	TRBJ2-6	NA	TGTGCCACCAGACGGCGCTCTGGGGCCAACGTCCTGACTTTC	CATRRRSGANVLTF
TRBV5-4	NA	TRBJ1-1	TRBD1	TGTGCCAATCGAAGGGGACAGCCAGGGACGAAGAACACTGAAGCTTTCTTT	CANRRGQPGTKNTEAFF
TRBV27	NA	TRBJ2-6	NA	TGTGCCAGCAGTTTTCCCGGGGCCAACGTCCTGACTTTC	CASSFPGANVLTF
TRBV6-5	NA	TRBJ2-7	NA	TGTGCCAGCAGGATGTTGCGGGCGGGCTACTACGAGCAGTACTTC	CASRMLRAGYYEQYF
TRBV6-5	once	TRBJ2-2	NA	TGTGCCAGCAGCTCTCCCCCCGGGGAGCTGTTTTTT	CASSSPPGELFF
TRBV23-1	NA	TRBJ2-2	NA	TGCGCCAGCAGTCAATCCGGTTTTATTGGGGGGCCGTACACCGGGGAGCTGTTTTTT	CASSQSGFIGGPYTGELFF
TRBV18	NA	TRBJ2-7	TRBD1	TGTGCCAGCTCACCCCAGGGGGCGGGGGAGCAGTACTTC	CASSPQGAGEQYF
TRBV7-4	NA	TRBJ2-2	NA	TGTGCCAGCAGCTTAATGACCGCTCAGAGTAACACCGGGGAGCTGTTTTTT	CASSLMTAQSNTGELFF
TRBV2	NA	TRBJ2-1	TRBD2	TGTGCCAGCAGAGGCCTGACTAGCGGCAGCTCCTACAATGAGCAGTTCTTC	CASRGLTSGSSYNEQFF
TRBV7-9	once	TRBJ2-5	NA	TGTGCCTGGGGGTGGACTCAGAAGACCCAGTACTTC	CAWGWTQKTQYF
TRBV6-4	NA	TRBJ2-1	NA	TGTGCCAGCAGTGACTCCGCGGGGGACAACAATGAGCAGTTCTTC	CASSDSAGDNNEQFF
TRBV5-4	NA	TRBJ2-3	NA	TGTGCCAGCAGCTTTGCGCAATGGACAACAACTCGGAGGACAGATACGCAGTATTTT	CASSFAQWTTTRRTDTQYF
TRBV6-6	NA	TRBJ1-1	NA	TGTGCCAGCAGTTACTCCCTACAGGGCACTGAAGCTTTCTTT	CASSYSLQGTEAFF
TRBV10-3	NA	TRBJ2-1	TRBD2	TGTGCCATCAGTGAGGGCGGGGGGGTCTATGAGCAGTTCTTC	CAISEGGGVYEQFF
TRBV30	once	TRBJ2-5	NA	TGTGCCTGGAGTGGCGGGAACTTCCAAGAGACCCAGTACTTC	CAWSGGNFQETQYF
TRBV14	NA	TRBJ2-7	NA	TGTGCCAGCAGCCAAGAAGGTCCCACAAGGTACGAGCAGTACTTC	CASSQEGPTRYEQYF
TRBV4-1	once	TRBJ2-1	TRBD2	TGCGCCAGCAGCCAAGAGAGCGGGAGGCCCTATGAGCAGTTCTTC	CASSQESGRPYEQFF
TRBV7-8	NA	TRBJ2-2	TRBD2	TGTGCCAGCAGCTTAGTTTACAGCGGGAATAACACCGGGGAGCTGTTTTTT	CASSLVYSGNNTGELFF
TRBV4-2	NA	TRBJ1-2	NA	TGTGCCAGCAGCCCACAGGGAATAGGGACTAACTATGGCTACACCTTC	CASSPQGIGTNYGYTF
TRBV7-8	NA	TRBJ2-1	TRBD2	TGTGCCAGCAGCTCTCACCTACTAGCGGGGCCAGGGAATGAGCAGTTCTTC	CASSSHLLAGPGNEQFF
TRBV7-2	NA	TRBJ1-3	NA	TGTGCCAGCAGCTTACTTCGTGGAAACACCATATATTTT	CASSLLRGNTIYF
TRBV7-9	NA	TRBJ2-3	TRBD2	TGTGCCAGCAGCTTGAGGACGGCTAGCGGATTCACAGATACGCAGTATTTT	CASSLRTASGFTDTQYF
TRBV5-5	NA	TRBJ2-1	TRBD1	TGTGCCAGCAGCGGACAGGTCGAGCAGTTCTTC	CASSGQVEQFF
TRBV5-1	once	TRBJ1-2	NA	TGCGCCAGCAGCTCAAACTATGGCTACACCTTC	CASSSNYGYTF
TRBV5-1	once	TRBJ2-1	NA	TGCGCCAGCAGCTTGGCCGGGGCTGCCCACAATGAGCAGTTCTTC	CASSLAGAAHNEQFF
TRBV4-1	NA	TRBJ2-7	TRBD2	TGCGCCAGCAGCCAAGATAAGTTAGGCCTAGCGGCCTACGAGCAGTACTTC	CASSQDKLGLAAYEQYF
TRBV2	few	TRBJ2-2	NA	TGTGCCAGCAGTGCGTCAGGTTACTCCACCGGGGAGCTGTTTTTT	CASSASGYSTGELFF
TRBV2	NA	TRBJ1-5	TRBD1	TGTGCCAGCACCGGTCCCGGGACAGGGACTGTAGATCAGCCCCAGCATTTT	CASTGPGTGTVDQPQHF
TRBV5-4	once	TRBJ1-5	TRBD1	TGTGCCAGCAGCCGACAGGGGTCCGATCAGCCCCAGCATTTT	CASSRQGSDQPQHF
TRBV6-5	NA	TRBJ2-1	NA	TGTGCCAGCAGTTACGAGCAGGCCTACAATGAGCAGTTCTTC	CASSYEQAYNEQFF